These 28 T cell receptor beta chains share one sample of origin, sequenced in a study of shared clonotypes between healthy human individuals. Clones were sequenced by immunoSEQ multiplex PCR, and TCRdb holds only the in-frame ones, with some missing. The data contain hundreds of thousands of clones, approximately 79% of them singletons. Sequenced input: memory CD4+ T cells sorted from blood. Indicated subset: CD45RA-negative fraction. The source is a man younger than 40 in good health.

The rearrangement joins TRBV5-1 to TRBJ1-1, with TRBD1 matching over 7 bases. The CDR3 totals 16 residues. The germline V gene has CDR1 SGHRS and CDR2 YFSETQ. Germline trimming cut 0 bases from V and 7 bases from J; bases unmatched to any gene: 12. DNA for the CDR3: TGCGCCAGCAGCTTGGGGACAGGAGAAGTACGCCTTGAAGCTTTCTTT. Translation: CASSLGTGEVRLEAFF.

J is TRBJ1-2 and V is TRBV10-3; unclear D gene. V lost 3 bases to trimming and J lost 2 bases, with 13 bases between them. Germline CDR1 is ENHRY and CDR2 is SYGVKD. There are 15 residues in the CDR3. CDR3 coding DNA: TGTGCCATCAGTGAATTCGAAAACGGGAACTATGGCTACACCTTC. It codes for CAISEFENGNYGYTF.

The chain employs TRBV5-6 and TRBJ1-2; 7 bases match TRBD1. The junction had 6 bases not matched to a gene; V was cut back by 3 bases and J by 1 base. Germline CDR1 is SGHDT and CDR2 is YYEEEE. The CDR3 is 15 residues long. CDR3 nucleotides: TGTGCCAGCAGCTATACTGACAGGGTTAACTATGGCTACACCTTC. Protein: CASSYTDRVNYGYTF. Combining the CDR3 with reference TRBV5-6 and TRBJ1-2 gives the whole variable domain DAGVTQSPTHLIKTRGQQVTLRCSPKSGHDTVSWYQQALGQGPQFIFQYYEEEERQRGNFPDRFSGHQFPNYSSELNVNALLLGDSALYLCASSYTDRVNYGYTFGSGTRLTVV.

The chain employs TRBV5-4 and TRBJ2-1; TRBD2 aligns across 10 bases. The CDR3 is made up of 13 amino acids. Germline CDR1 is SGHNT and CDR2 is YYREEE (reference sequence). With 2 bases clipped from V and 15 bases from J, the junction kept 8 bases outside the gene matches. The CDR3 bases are TGTGCCAGCAGCTTCTCAGCGGGAGGGTACCTGTTCTTC. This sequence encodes CASSFSAGGYLFF.

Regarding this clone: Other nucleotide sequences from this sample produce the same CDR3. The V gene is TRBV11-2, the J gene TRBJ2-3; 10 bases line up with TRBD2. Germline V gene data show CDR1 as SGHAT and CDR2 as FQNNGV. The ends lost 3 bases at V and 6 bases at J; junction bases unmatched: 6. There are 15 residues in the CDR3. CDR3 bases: TGTGCCAGCAGCTTGAGACTAGCGGGTGTGGATACGCAGTATTTT. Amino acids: CASSLRLAGVDTQYF.

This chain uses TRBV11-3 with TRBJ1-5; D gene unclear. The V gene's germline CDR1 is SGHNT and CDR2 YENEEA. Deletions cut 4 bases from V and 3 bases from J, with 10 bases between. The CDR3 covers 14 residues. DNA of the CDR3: TGTGCCAGCAGCTCCCGGTGCAACAATCAGCCCCAGCATTTT. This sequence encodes CASSSRCNNQPQHF.

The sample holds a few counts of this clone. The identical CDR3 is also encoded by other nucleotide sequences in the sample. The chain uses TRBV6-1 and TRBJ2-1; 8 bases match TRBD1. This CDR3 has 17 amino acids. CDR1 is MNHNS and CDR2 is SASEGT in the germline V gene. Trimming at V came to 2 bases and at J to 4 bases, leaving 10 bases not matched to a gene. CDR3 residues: CASSERVRQGTYNEQFF. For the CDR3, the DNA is TGTGCCAGCAGTGAAAGGGTGAGACAGGGGACTTACAATGAGCAGTTCTTC.

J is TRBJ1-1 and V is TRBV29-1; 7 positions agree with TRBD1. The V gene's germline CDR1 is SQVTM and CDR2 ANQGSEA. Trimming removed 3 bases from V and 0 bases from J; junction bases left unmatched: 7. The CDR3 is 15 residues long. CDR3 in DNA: TGCAGCGTTGAGAGGACAGGTGGAATGAACACTGAAGCTTTCTTT. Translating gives CSVERTGGMNTEAFF.

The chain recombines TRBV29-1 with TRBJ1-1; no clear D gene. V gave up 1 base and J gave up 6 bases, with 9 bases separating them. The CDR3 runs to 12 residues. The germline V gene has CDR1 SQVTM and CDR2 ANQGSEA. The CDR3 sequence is CSVEGGRAEAFF. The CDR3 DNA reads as TGCAGCGTTGAAGGAGGTCGGGCTGAAGCTTTCTTT.

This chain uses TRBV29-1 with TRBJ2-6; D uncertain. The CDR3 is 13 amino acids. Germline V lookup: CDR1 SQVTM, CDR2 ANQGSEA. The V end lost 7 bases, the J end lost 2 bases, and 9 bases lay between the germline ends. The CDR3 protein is CSATFAGANVLTF. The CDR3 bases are TGCAGCGCGACTTTTGCTGGGGCCAACGTCCTGACTTTC. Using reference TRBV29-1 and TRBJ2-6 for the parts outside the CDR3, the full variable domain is SAVISQKPSRDICQRGTSLTIQCQVDSQVTMMFWYRQQPGQSLTLIATANQGSEATYESGFVIDKFPISRPNLTFSTLTVSNMSPEDSSIYLCSATFAGANVLTFGAGSRLTVL.

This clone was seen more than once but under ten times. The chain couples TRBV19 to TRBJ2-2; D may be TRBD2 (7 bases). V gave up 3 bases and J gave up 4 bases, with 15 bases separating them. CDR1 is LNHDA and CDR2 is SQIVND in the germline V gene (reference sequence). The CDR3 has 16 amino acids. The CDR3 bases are TGTGCCAGTAGTATCGGGGGGCGATTGGCCACCGGGGAGCTGTTTTTT. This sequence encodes CASSIGGRLATGELFF.

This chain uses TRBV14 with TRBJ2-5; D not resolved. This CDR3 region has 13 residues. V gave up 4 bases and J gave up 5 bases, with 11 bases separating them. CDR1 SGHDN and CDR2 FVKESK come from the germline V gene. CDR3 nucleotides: TGTGCCAGCAGCCCCCTACCCGGGGAGACCCAGTACTTC. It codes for CASSPLPGETQYF. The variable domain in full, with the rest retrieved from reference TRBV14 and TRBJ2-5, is EAGVTQFPSHSVIEKGQTVTLRCDPISGHDNLYWYRRVMGKEIKFLLHFVKESKQDESGMPNNRFLAERTGGTYSTLKVQPAELEDSGVYFCASSPLPGETQYFGPGTRLLVL.

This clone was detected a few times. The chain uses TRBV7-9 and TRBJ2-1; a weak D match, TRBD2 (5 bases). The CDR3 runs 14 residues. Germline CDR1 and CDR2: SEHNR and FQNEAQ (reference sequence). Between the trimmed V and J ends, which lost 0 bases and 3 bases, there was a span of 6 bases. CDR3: CASSLAGVYNEQFF. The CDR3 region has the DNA TGTGCCAGCAGCTTAGCCGGGGTCTACAATGAGCAGTTCTTC.

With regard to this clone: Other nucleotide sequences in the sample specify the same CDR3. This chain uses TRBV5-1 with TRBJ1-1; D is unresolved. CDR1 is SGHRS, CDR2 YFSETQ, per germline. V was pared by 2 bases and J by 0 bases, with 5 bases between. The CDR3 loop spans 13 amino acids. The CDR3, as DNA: TGCGCCAGCAGCTTCAATCTGAACACTGAAGCTTTCTTT. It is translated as CASSFNLNTEAFF.

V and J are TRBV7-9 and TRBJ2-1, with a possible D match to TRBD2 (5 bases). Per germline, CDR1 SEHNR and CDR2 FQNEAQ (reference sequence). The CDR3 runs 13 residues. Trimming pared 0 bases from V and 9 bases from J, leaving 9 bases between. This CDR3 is CASSLAWELEQFF. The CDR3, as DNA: TGTGCCAGCAGCTTAGCGTGGGAGCTTGAGCAGTTCTTC.

CDR3 nucleotides: TGCGCCAGCAGCTTGGGAACAGGGGAGCACGGGGTTGGTTGGACCCAGTACTTC. Its protein product is CASSLGTGEHGVGWTQYF. V and J are TRBV5-1 and TRBJ2-5; 7 bases fit TRBD1. Germline CDR1 reads SGHRS; CDR2 reads YFSETQ. Losses at the gene ends were 0 bases for V and 7 bases for J; bases not matched to a gene: 18. The length of the CDR3 is 18 residues.

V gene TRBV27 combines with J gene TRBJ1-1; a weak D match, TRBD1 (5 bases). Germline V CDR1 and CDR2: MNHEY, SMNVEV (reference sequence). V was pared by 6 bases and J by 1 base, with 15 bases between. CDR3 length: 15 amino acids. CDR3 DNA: TGTGCCAGCAGAAGAATCGGGACGGAGAACACTGAAGCTTTCTTT. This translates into CASRRIGTENTEAFF.

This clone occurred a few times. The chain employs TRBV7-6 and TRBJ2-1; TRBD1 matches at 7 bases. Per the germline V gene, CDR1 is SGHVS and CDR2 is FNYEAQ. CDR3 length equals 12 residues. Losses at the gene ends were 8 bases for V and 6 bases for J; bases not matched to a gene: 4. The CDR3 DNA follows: TGTGCCAGCGGGCCAGGGGGCAATGAGCAGTTCTTC. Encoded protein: CASGPGGNEQFF.

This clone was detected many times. CDR3 region: CASSGLDQKTQYF. The CDR3 DNA follows: TGCGCCAGCAGTGGACTTGACCAGAAGACCCAGTACTTC. This chain links TRBV10-2 with TRBJ2-5; D is unclear. Germline V lookup: CDR1 WSHSY, CDR2 SAAADI. Trimming shortened V by 4 bases and J by 6 bases, and 12 bases separated the two germline ends. The CDR3 totals 13 residues.

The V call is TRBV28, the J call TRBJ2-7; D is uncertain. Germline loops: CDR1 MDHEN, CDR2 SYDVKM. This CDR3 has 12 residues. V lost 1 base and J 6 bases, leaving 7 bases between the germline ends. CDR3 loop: CASSLSPAEQYF. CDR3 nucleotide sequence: TGTGCCAGCAGTTTATCACCAGCCGAGCAGTACTTC.

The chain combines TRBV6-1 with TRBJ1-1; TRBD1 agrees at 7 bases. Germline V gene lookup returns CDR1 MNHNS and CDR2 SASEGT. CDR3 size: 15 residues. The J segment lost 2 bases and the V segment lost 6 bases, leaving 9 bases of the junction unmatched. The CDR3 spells CASRTRQGVNTEAFF. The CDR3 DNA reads TGTGCCAGCAGGACGAGACAGGGAGTCAACACTGAAGCTTTCTTT.

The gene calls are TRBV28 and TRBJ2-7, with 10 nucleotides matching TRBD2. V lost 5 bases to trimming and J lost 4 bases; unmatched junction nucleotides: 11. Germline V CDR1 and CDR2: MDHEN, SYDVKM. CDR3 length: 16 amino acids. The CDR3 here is CASSPSQAGGRYEQYF. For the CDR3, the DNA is TGTGCCAGCAGTCCTAGTCAAGCGGGAGGGCGATACGAGCAGTACTTC.

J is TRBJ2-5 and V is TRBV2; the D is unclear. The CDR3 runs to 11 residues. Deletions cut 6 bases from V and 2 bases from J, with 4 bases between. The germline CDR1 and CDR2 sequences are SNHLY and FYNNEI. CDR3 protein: CASRPQETQYF. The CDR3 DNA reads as TGTGCCAGCAGACCGCAAGAGACCCAGTACTTC.

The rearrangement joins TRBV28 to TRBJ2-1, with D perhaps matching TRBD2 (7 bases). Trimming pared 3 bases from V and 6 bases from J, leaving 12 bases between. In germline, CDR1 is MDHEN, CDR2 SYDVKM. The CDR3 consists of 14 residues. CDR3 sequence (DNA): TGTGCCAGCAGTTTGCAGGGGACTATCAATGAGCAGTTCTTC. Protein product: CASSLQGTINEQFF.

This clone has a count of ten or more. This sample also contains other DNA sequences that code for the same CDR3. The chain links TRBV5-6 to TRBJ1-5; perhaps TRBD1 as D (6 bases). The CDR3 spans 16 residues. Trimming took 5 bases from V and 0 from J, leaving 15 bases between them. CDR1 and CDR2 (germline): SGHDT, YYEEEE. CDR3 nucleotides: TGTGCCAGCAGACGAGGGGGTCTATATAGCAATCAGCCCCAGCATTTT. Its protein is CASRRGGLYSNQPQHF.

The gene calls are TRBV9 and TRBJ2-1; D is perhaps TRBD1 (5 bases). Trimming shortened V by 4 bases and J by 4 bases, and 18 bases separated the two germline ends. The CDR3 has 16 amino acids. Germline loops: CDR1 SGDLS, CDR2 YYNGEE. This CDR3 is CASSITTGAQYNEQFF. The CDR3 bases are TGTGCCAGCAGCATCACCACAGGAGCTCAATACAATGAGCAGTTCTTC.

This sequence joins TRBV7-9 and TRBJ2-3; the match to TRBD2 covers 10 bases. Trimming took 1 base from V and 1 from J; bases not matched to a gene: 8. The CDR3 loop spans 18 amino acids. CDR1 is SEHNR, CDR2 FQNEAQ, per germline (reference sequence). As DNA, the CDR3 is TGTGCCAGCAGCTTAGGTTCTAGCGGGAGTTGGGGCACAGATACGCAGTATTTT. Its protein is CASSLGSSGSWGTDTQYF.

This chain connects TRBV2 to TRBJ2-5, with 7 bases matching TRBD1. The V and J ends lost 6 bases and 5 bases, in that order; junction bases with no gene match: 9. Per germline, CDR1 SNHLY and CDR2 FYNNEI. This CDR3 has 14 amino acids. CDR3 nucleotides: TGTGCCAGCAGCGGCCGGGACAGAAAGGAGACCCAGTACTTC. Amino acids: CASSGRDRKETQYF.